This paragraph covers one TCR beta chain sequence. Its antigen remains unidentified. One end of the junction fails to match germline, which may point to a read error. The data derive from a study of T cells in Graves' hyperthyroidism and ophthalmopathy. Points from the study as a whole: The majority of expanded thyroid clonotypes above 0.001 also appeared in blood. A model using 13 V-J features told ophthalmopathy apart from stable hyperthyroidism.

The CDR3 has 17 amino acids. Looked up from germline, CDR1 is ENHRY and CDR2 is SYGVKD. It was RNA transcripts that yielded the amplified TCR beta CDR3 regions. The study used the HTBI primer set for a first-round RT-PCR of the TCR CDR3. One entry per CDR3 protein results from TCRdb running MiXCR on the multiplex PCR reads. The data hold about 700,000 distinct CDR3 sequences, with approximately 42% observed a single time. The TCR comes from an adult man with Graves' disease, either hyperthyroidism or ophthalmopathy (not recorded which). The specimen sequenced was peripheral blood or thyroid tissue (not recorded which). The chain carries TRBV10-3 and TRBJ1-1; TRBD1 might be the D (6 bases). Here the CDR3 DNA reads TGTGCCAGCAGTCACTCCGGGACCAGGGGATGGTACACTGAAGCTTTCTTT. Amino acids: CASSHSGTRGWYTEAFF.